What follows is one T cell receptor (beta chain) and its context. One junction end does not reproduce the germline sequence, and a read error may be involved. This sample was included in a study of T cells in Graves' hyperthyroidism and ophthalmopathy. The overall study: Pretreatment peripheral blood was obtained at initial diagnosis.

Amplified TCR beta CDR3 regions came from RNA transcripts. The primer set for the first-round RT-PCR of the TCR CDR3 was HTBI. One entry per CDR3 protein results from TCRdb running MiXCR on the multiplex PCR reads. Of hundreds of thousands of distinct CDR3 sequences listed, about a sixth were seen once; the top ten hold roughly 7.7%. Graves' hyperthyroidism was deemed stable absent ophthalmopathy progression within 18 months. Hyperthyroidism patients were newly diagnosed, had disease duration under 2 months, and were aged 18 to 65 years. In germline, CDR1 is SGHTA, CDR2 FQGNSA. The CDR3 contains 17 residues.

Material for sequencing was blood. This receptor was identified in a woman between 18 and 29 years old with Graves' hyperthyroidism. The chain joins TRBV7-2 to TRBJ2-1, with 7 bases fitting TRBD2. Here the CDR3 DNA reads TGTGCCAGCAGCACCTCCGGACTAGTAAGCTCCTACAGTGAGCAGTTCTTC. Protein sequence: CASSTSGLVSSYSEQFF. The full variable domain, its missing parts supplied by reference TRBV7-2 and TRBJ2-1, is GAGVSQSPSNKVTEKGKDVELRCDPISGHTALYWYRQSLGQGLEFLIYFQGNSAPDKSGLPSDRFSAERTGGSVSTLTIQRTQQEDSAVYLCASSTSGLVSSYSEQFFGPGTRLTVL.